Shown below are 16 T cell receptor beta chains from a single sample sequenced in a study of blood T cell repertoires in COVID-19. Assay: immunoSEQ multiplex PCR; the TCRdb copy retains only in-frame clones and omits some. The table includes under 250,000 clones, nearly 95% detected once. The sample was peripheral blood. The receptors come from a man in his thirties or forties with COVID-19, enrolled during active disease.

Comment on this clone: This sample also contains other DNA sequences that code for the same CDR3. This chain links TRBV12-3 or TRBV12-4 with TRBJ1-1, with 7 bases fitting TRBD1. Losses at the gene ends were 5 bases for V and 5 bases for J; bases not matched to a gene: 5. The CDR3 has 13 amino acids. This CDR3 reads CASSPTGTTEAFF. CDR3 sequence (DNA): TGTGCCAGCAGTCCGACAGGGACGACTGAAGCTTTCTTT.

The J gene is TRBJ1-5, the V gene TRBV5-5; 8 bases match TRBD1. J gave up 4 bases and V 4 bases, and 7 bases lay outside the gene matches. Germline loops: CDR1 SGHKS, CDR2 YYEKEE (reference sequence). The CDR3 covers 15 residues. CDR3 sequence: CASSAEQGENQPQHF. CDR3 nucleotides: TGTGCCAGCAGCGCCGAACAGGGGGAGAATCAGCCCCAGCATTTT.

The chain combines TRBV3-1 (or the pseudogene TRBV3-2) with TRBJ2-3, with 8 positions matching TRBD2. The CDR3 runs 15 residues. The trim removed 0 bases at V and 6 bases at J, leaving 5 bases unmatched. Germline V CDR1 and CDR2: LGHDT, YNNKEL (reference sequence). Here the CDR3 DNA reads TGTGCCAGCAGCCAAGATCCGTCGGGGGGGGATACGCAGTATTTT. Residues: CASSQDPSGGDTQYF.

The chain recombines TRBV2 with TRBJ1-4; D may be TRBD1 (6 bases). The CDR3 covers 16 residues. The germline V and J ends were trimmed by 6 bases and 8 bases, with 22 bases remaining between them. Germline CDR1 reads SNHLY; CDR2 reads FYNNEI. CDR3 amino acids: CASRPPGGGSREKLFF. The CDR3 DNA reads as TGTGCCAGCAGGCCCCCCGGGGGGGGCTCACGGGAAAAACTGTTTTTT.

This clone was seen only a few times. The chain joins TRBV3-1 (or the pseudogene TRBV3-2) to TRBJ1-1, with 7 bases aligning to TRBD1. V gave up 0 bases and J gave up 8 bases; unmatched junction bases: 9. The germline V gene has CDR1 LGHDT and CDR2 YNNKEL (reference sequence). The CDR3 length is 15 residues. The CDR3, as DNA: TGTGCCAGCAGCCAAGAGCGGCCGCCGGACAGGGAAGCTTTCTTT. Its translation is CASSQERPPDREAFF.

The V and J genes are TRBV7-6 and TRBJ1-2; no firm D call. The CDR3 consists of 14 residues. The V end lost 5 bases, the J end lost 8 bases, and 18 bases lay between the germline ends. Germline V gives CDR1 SGHVS, CDR2 FNYEAQ. The CDR3: CASSPTGRYEGYTF. DNA for the CDR3: TGTGCCAGCAGCCCAACGGGTAGATACGAAGGCTACACCTTC.

The rearrangement uses TRBV27 and TRBJ1-2; 11 positions agree with TRBD1. Germline values: CDR1 MNHEY, CDR2 SMNVEV (reference sequence). The J segment lost 3 bases and the V segment lost 8 bases, leaving 2 bases of the junction unmatched. The CDR3 covers 13 residues. The CDR3 loop is CASQGQGDYGYTF. In nucleotides, the CDR3 is TGTGCCAGCCAGGGACAGGGGGACTATGGCTACACCTTC.

J is TRBJ1-1 and V is TRBV12-3 or TRBV12-4, with 7 bases aligning to TRBD1. This CDR3 contains 12 residues. The V gene end was trimmed by 7 bases and the J gene end by 6 bases; junction bases not matched to a gene: 5. CDR3 DNA sequence: TGTGCCAGCAAGGACAGGCGGGCTGAAGCTTTCTTT. This encodes CASKDRRAEAFF.

This CDR3 is CAISESDGDEQFF. The CDR3 DNA follows: TGTGCCATCAGTGAGAGTGACGGGGATGAGCAGTTCTTC. The V gene is TRBV10-3, the J gene TRBJ2-1; a weak D match, TRBD2 (5 bases). The CDR3 has 13 residues. The germline V gene has CDR1 ENHRY and CDR2 SYGVKD. V lost 2 bases and J lost 8, with 10 bases in between.

This chain connects TRBV29-1 to TRBJ2-1; 13 nucleotides agree with TRBD2. The CDR3 runs to 14 residues. In germline, CDR1 is SQVTM, CDR2 ANQGSEA. V shed 4 bases and J 4 bases; nucleotides not matched to a gene: 1. The CDR3 DNA sequence: TGCAGCGTTGGGACTAGCGGGGGTTACAATGAGCAGTTCTTC. This gives the protein CSVGTSGGYNEQFF.

The chain combines TRBV7-9 with TRBJ1-1; TRBD1 might be the D (5 bases). CDR3 size: 15 residues. Trimming stripped 0 bases from V and 0 bases from J, with 8 bases between. Per the germline V gene, CDR1 is SEHNR and CDR2 is FQNEAQ (reference sequence). The CDR3: CASSLAGPMNTEAFF. As DNA, the CDR3 is TGTGCCAGCAGCTTAGCGGGGCCCATGAACACTGAAGCTTTCTTT.

The rearrangement joins TRBV12-3 or TRBV12-4 to TRBJ1-1; D not resolved. With 5 bases removed from V and 8 bases from J, the gap between germline ends came to 15 bases. CDR3 size: 13 residues. CDR3 sequence reads: CASSLEGAGEAFF. The CDR3, as DNA: TGTGCCAGCAGTCTCGAGGGCGCAGGAGAAGCTTTCTTT.

The chain joins TRBV9 to TRBJ2-1; 7 bases match TRBD1. With V trimmed by 4 bases and J by 2 bases, 3 bases remained unmatched. The CDR3 totals 14 residues. Germline V CDR1 and CDR2: SGDLS, YYNGEE. The CDR3 sequence: CASSLGGPYNEQFF. CDR3 coding DNA: TGTGCCAGCAGCCTAGGGGGCCCCTACAATGAGCAGTTCTTC.

The rearrangement joins TRBV6-5 to TRBJ1-1; TRBD1 might be the D (6 bases). The V end lost 4 bases, the J end lost 6 bases, and 12 bases lay between the germline ends. The germline gives CDR1 MNHEY, CDR2 SVGAGI. The CDR3 length is 13 residues. CDR3 DNA sequence: TGTGCCAGCAGTTCAGGACAGATGCCTGAAGCTTTCTTT. It codes for CASSSGQMPEAFF.

This clone was found once. CDR3 protein: CASSLGVSDTQYF. As DNA, the CDR3 is TGTGCCAGCAGCTTAGGTGTTTCGGATACGCAGTATTTT. The chain joins TRBV11-2 to TRBJ2-3, with no clear D. In germline, CDR1 is SGHAT, CDR2 FQNNGV. V was pared by 1 base and J by 6 bases, with 8 bases between. The CDR3 spans 13 residues.

This chain links TRBV6-5 with TRBJ2-1, with 8 positions matching TRBD2. The CDR3 loop spans 15 amino acids. After removal of 2 bases from V and 5 bases from J, the junction contained 5 bases not matched to a gene. The germline gives CDR1 MNHEY, CDR2 SVGAGI. CDR3 sequence: CASSYRGGRNNEQFF. CDR3 nucleotides: TGTGCCAGCAGTTACCGGGGGGGTCGAAACAATGAGCAGTTCTTC.